This T cell receptor (beta chain) derives from a study of vaccination effects on CD4 cells after COVID-19. With respect to this clone: Its antigen remains unidentified.

It was after more than nine days of culture that CD4+ T cells were isolated. TCRdb's copy holds only in-frame clones and misses some; the assay was immunoSEQ multiplex PCR. The repertoire holds roughly 50,000 clones, with approximately 65% as singletons. Sequences were derived from CD4+ T cells from PBMCs cultured without peptide, sampled before COVID-19 vaccination. The origin of this receptor is a human donor who received a COVID-19 vaccine.

CDR3 region: CASSWGQGAYNEQFF. CDR3 in DNA: TGTGCCAGCAGCTGGGGACAGGGGGCCTACAATGAGCAGTTCTTC. The chain couples TRBV7-9 to TRBJ2-1; 11 positions match TRBD1. This CDR3 has 15 amino acids. The germline V gene has CDR1 SEHNR and CDR2 FQNEAQ (reference sequence). Trimming cost V 4 bases and J 2 bases; bases outside gene matches: 1. Based on the CDR3 plus reference TRBV7-9 and TRBJ2-1, the full variable domain is DTGVSQNPRHKITKRGQNVTFRCDPISEHNRLYWYRQTLGQGPEFLTYFQNEAQLEKSRLLSDRFSAERPKGSFSTLEIQRTEQGDSAMYLCASSWGQGAYNEQFFGPGTRLTVL.